This T cell receptor (beta chain) appears in the sequencing data of a study of Ad26.COV2.S vaccination and SARS-CoV-2 variants. Whole-study context: Once, or twice with 56 days between doses, Ad26.COV2.S was given intramuscularly.

Data came from immunoSEQ multiplex PCR; TCRdb stores just in-frame clones and leaves some out. The data contain around 450,000 clones, 88% of them singletons. Study conclusions and caveats: People who got the vaccine or the placebo had similar non-spike TCR breadth. There was reportedly substantial breadth in spike-specific CD8+ and CD4+ T cell responses after vaccination.

Treatment here: 19 received Ad26.COV2.S at low or high dose, single or two shots; roughly five received placebo; per-sample allocation not given. Repertoires come from day 63 after the first vaccine or placebo injection. The shot given was an Ad26 vector that makes Wuhan-strain SARS-CoV-2 spike. Remarks on this clone: The antigen is not known.

This TCR came from a person between 18 and 65 years old who received the Ad26.COV2.S COVID-19 vaccine or a placebo. Sample: peripheral blood, taken in a trial of Ad26.COV2.S vaccine versus placebo.

CDR3 nucleotides: TGCAGTGCTACCACAGATACGCAGTATTTT. Its translation: CSATTDTQYF. The chain employs TRBV20-1 and TRBJ2-3; D is ambiguous. The V gene's germline CDR1 is DFQATT and CDR2 SNEGSKA (reference sequence). V was trimmed by 4 bases and J by 2 bases, leaving 1 base between them. The CDR3 totals 10 residues.